Following are 26 T cell receptor beta chains from one sample sequenced in a study of blood T cell repertoires in COVID-19 (TCRdb year 2020). Library method: the immunoSEQ multiplex PCR assay. TCRdb re-hosts the immuneACCESS table, in-frame sequences only. Its copies lack some clones; in the studies checked, an unresolved V gene accounts for under half of them, and the cause for the rest is not known. For this sample the table gives 200,000 to 250,000 clones, of which approximately 80% were detected only once. The leading ten clones occupy 7.5% to 9% of the sample. The sequenced sample was peripheral blood. The receptors shown here come from a woman of 80 years or more with COVID-19, enrolled during active disease.

The V gene is TRBV19, the J gene TRBJ1-6; D unclear. Germline V gene data show CDR1 as LNHDA and CDR2 as SQIVND (reference sequence). This CDR3 is 14 amino acids long. Trimming stripped 6 bases from V and 8 bases from J, with 14 bases between. The chain's CDR3 is CASSTTVRDSPLHF. The DNA for the CDR3 is TGTGCCAGTAGCACGACTGTCCGGGATTCACCCCTCCACTTT.

The chain has TRBV29-1 and TRBJ1-1; 7 nucleotides agree with TRBD1. The CDR3 contains 13 residues. With 6 bases clipped from V and 2 bases from J, the junction kept 6 bases outside the gene matches. The germline gives CDR1 SQVTM, CDR2 ANQGSEA. Here the CDR3 reads CSVGTVSNTEAFF. CDR3 DNA: TGCAGCGTAGGGACAGTTTCAAACACTGAAGCTTTCTTT.

The CDR3 protein is CASSFNRGRDGYTF. CDR3 nucleotides: TGTGCCAGCAGCTTCAACAGGGGGCGAGATGGCTACACCTTC. V gene TRBV5-8 combines with J gene TRBJ1-2, with 9 nucleotides matching TRBD1. Germline V gives CDR1 SGHTS, CDR2 YDEGEE. The CDR3 sequence is 14 residues long. The V and J ends lost 2 bases and 6 bases, in that order; junction bases with no gene match: 5.

The rearrangement links TRBV19 to TRBJ1-5; D possibly corresponds to TRBD1 (6 bases). Germline V gives CDR1 LNHDA, CDR2 SQIVND (reference sequence). The CDR3 spans 16 residues. Trimming took off 6 bases at V and 1 base at J, with 16 bases between the two ends. CDR3 nucleotides: TGTGCCAGTAGACAGGGAGACCTCATAAGCAATCAGCCCCAGCATTTT. It translates to CASRQGDLISNQPQHF.

V gene TRBV4-2 combines with J gene TRBJ2-1; 9 bases fit TRBD2. Germline CDR1 is LGHNA and CDR2 is YNFKEQ. The CDR3 has 18 amino acids. J lost 7 bases, V lost 0 bases, and 13 bases had no gene match. In DNA, the CDR3 is TGTGCCAGCAGCCAAGATTCCCCCTTAGCGGGAGTTCGAAATGAGCAGTTCTTC. Protein: CASSQDSPLAGVRNEQFF.

The rearrangement links TRBV7-8 to TRBJ1-1; D is ambiguous. Per the germline V gene, CDR1 is SGHVS and CDR2 is FQNEAQ. The CDR3 totals 13 residues. V lost 5 bases, J lost 5 bases, and 12 bases lay in between. The CDR3: CASSHQRGTEAFF. The CDR3 DNA sequence: TGTGCCAGCAGCCACCAGCGTGGGACTGAAGCTTTCTTT.

As concerns this clone: The same CDR3 is also encoded by other DNA sequences in this sample. This chain connects TRBV12-3 or TRBV12-4 to TRBJ1-1; TRBD1 matches 10 bases. With 6 bases clipped from V and 6 bases from J, the junction kept 4 bases outside the gene matches. This CDR3 is 13 amino acids long. In DNA, the CDR3 is TGTGCCAGCAGCCTGGGACAGGGGTCTGAAGCTTTCTTT. Translated: CASSLGQGSEAFF.

This clone has a handful of counts. V gene TRBV5-1 combines with J gene TRBJ2-2; 12 bases line up with TRBD2. CDR3 length equals 15 residues. The V segment lost 4 bases and the J segment 5 bases; nucleotides outside the gene matches: 3. Germline V CDR1 and CDR2: SGHRS, YFSETQ. The CDR3 DNA reads as TGCGCCAGCAGCGCCGGACTAGCGGGAACCGGGGAGCTGTTTTTT. Its protein is CASSAGLAGTGELFF.

The V call is TRBV9, the J call TRBJ2-5; D ambiguous. Germline loops: CDR1 SGDLS, CDR2 YYNGEE. The CDR3 totals 11 residues. V lost 4 bases, J lost 3 bases, and 4 bases lay in between. The CDR3 nucleotides read TGTGCCAGCAGCCGGGAAGAGACCCAGTACTTC. Translated: CASSREETQYF.

J is TRBJ1-4 and V is TRBV2; D is unclear. Trimming removed 5 bases from V and 4 bases from J, with 8 bases in between. Germline CDR1 and CDR2: SNHLY and FYNNEI. The CDR3 spans 13 residues. This CDR3 is CASSQSGNEKLFF. In DNA form, the CDR3 reads TGTGCCAGCAGTCAGAGCGGTAATGAAAAACTGTTTTTT.

This clone appeared a few times. V usage is TRBV21-1 and J usage is TRBJ1-3. TRBV21-1 is assigned pseudogene status. This CDR3 region has 16 residues. CDR3 nucleotides: TGTGCCAGCAGCAAACGGGAGGGTTACTCTGGAAACACCATATATTTT. Encoded protein: CASSKREGYSGNTIYF.

The chain uses TRBV27 and TRBJ2-7; D might be TRBD1 (5 bases). Trimming cost V 4 bases and J 5 bases, with 21 bases left between them. Germline V lookup: CDR1 MNHEY, CDR2 SMNVEV (reference sequence). The length of the CDR3 is 16 residues. The CDR3: CASSSRVPGWGNEQYF. As DNA, the CDR3 is TGTGCCAGCAGTTCACGGGTTCCAGGGTGGGGTAACGAGCAGTACTTC.

V is TRBV25-1 and J is TRBJ1-3, with a possible D match to TRBD1 (5 bases). In germline, CDR1 is MGHDK, CDR2 SYGVNS. This CDR3 contains 14 residues. Trimming shortened V by 7 bases and J by 3 bases, and 13 bases separated the two germline ends. The CDR3 protein is CASNGLRGGNTIYF. The CDR3 bases are TGTGCCAGCAACGGTCTAAGGGGTGGAAACACCATATATTTT.

The sample holds one count of this clone. A junction end diverges from the germline sequence, so it may reflect a read error. The V gene is TRBV7-7, the J gene TRBJ1-1; D is uncertain. This CDR3 spans 13 amino acids. Per germline, CDR1 SSHAT and CDR2 FNYEAQ (reference sequence). The CDR3 DNA sequence: TGTGCTAGCAGCTTCGGTACGAACACTGAAGCTTTCTTT. Translating gives CASSFGTNTEAFF.

The gene calls are TRBV6-1 and TRBJ1-3; 8 bases fit TRBD1. The CDR3 is 14 residues long. V gave up 10 bases and J gave up 4 bases; unmatched junction bases: 9. Germline V gene lookup returns CDR1 MNHNS and CDR2 SASEGT. CDR3 sequence: CATSQGARGNTIYF. CDR3 nucleotide sequence: TGTGCCACCTCTCAGGGGGCGCGGGGAAACACCATATATTTT.

Worth noting for this clone: The sample holds other DNA sequences that translate to the same CDR3. The rearrangement links TRBV5-1 to TRBJ2-5; D gene ambiguous. The germline gives CDR1 SGHRS, CDR2 YFSETQ. Trimming pared 0 bases from V and 5 bases from J, leaving 5 bases between. The CDR3 sequence is 12 residues long. CDR3 protein: CASSLARETQYF. The CDR3 DNA sequence: TGCGCCAGCAGCTTGGCCCGGGAGACCCAGTACTTC.

This chain links TRBV3-1 (or the pseudogene TRBV3-2) with TRBJ1-1; possible D gene TRBD1, 6 bases. The V and J ends lost 4 bases and 5 bases respectively, with 14 bases between them. This CDR3 is built from 14 residues. CDR1 and CDR2 (germline): LGHDT, YNNKEL (reference sequence). CDR3 nucleotides: TGTGCCAGCAGCCTACAGGGATCTAAGACTGAAGCTTTCTTT. This codes for CASSLQGSKTEAFF.

V is TRBV7-9 and J is TRBJ2-3; 11 nucleotides match TRBD2. The CDR3 covers 16 residues. Unmatched junction bases numbered 5, after V lost 1 base and J lost 5 bases. Germline V gene sequence: CDR1 SEHNR, CDR2 FQNEAQ (reference sequence). The CDR3 DNA is TGTGCCAGCAGCTTAGTAGCGGGAGGGCGGCGAGATACGCAGTATTTT. Amino acid sequence: CASSLVAGGRRDTQYF.

The chain couples TRBV6-5 to TRBJ1-5, with 10 bases aligning to TRBD1. This CDR3 has 15 residues. J was trimmed by 11 bases and V by 2 bases; bases with no gene match: 9. CDR1 and CDR2 from the germline V gene are MNHEY and SVGAGI. DNA for the CDR3: TGTGCCAGCAGTTACGGGACAGGGGCGGGTGGAGCCCAGCATTTT. This gives the protein CASSYGTGAGGAQHF.

The chain carries TRBV28 and TRBJ1-2; 7 nucleotides agree with TRBD1. The CDR3 contains 14 residues. J was trimmed by 2 bases and V by 8 bases; bases with no gene match: 8. Germline V CDR1 and CDR2: MDHEN, SYDVKM. CDR3 sequence reads: CASGDPGGNYGYTF. CDR3 nucleotides: TGTGCCAGCGGTGACCCAGGGGGAAACTATGGCTACACCTTC.

This chain uses TRBV4-1 with TRBJ1-1; D call uncertain. V gave up 0 bases and J gave up 6 bases, with 8 bases separating them. Germline V gene sequence: CDR1 MGHRA, CDR2 YSYEKL. This CDR3 is 13 amino acids long. The CDR3 region has the DNA TGCGCCAGCAGCCAAGAGCCCCGGGCTGAAGCTTTCTTT. Its translation: CASSQEPRAEAFF.

The CDR3 coding sequence is TGCGCCAGCACCCCAGCAGCGGGGGTGGGAGAGACCCAGTACTTC. Translated, it gives CASTPAAGVGETQYF. This chain uses TRBV5-1 with TRBJ2-5, with 8 bases fitting TRBD2. There are 15 residues in the CDR3. Trimming removed 6 bases from V and 4 bases from J; junction bases left unmatched: 11. Germline V CDR1 and CDR2: SGHRS, YFSETQ.

V gene TRBV7-3 combines with J gene TRBJ2-3, with TRBD2 matching 7 bases. After removal of 5 bases from V and 4 bases from J, the junction contained 6 bases not matched to a gene. Germline lookup yields CDR1 SGHTA and CDR2 FQGTGA. This CDR3 has 14 residues. CDR3 DNA: TGTGCCAGCAGCCCCGGGGGGTCAGCAGATACGCAGTATTTT. It codes for CASSPGGSADTQYF.

This chain joins TRBV9 and TRBJ1-2, with D unresolved. Germline CDR1 SGDLS, CDR2 YYNGEE. Between the trimmed V and J ends, which lost 4 bases and 1 base, there was a span of 11 bases. The CDR3 is 14 residues long. CDR3 DNA sequence: TGTGCCAGCAGCTCCGGGATCTTTAACTATGGCTACACCTTC. This codes for CASSSGIFNYGYTF. Drawing the rest from reference TRBV9 and TRBJ1-2, the complete variable domain is DSGVTQTPKHLITATGQRVTLRCSPRSGDLSVYWYQQSLDQGLQFLIQYYNGEERAKGNILERFSAQQFPDLHSELNLSSLELGDSALYFCASSSGIFNYGYTFGSGTRLTVV.

This chain links TRBV5-1 with TRBJ2-2; no definite D call. The CDR3 has 14 residues. Germline CDR1 and CDR2: SGHRS and YFSETQ. The germline V and J ends were trimmed by 1 base and 7 bases, with 11 bases remaining between them. CDR3 residues: CASSLPLVSGELFF. The CDR3 DNA reads as TGCGCCAGCAGCTTGCCCCTAGTGAGCGGGGAGCTGTTTTTT.

This rearrangement joins TRBV5-1 to TRBJ1-1; TRBD1 agrees at 8 bases. V was clipped by 7 bases and J by 4 bases; unmatched bases: 6. From germline, CDR1 is SGHRS and CDR2 YFSETQ. This CDR3 is 13 amino acids long. The CDR3 loop is CASRPDRGTEAFF. CDR3 sequence (DNA): TGCGCCAGCCGACCCGACAGGGGCACTGAAGCTTTCTTT.